What follows are 5 T cell receptor beta chains derived from one specimen sequenced in a study of shared clonotypes between healthy human individuals. Some clones are missing from TCRdb's copy, which holds only in-frame ones; the method was immunoSEQ multiplex PCR. The data show some 2,500,000 clones, 85% to 95% seen once. Material for sequencing was naive CD4+ T cells from PBMCs. Documented subset: CD45RA+ positively selected. These receptors all come from a man aged 18 to 30 in good health. Some clones in this sample may be carry-over from other donors' samples.

This clone turned up a few times. The chain has TRBV2 and TRBJ2-7; 9 bases are shared with TRBD2. After removal of 8 bases from V and 1 base from J, the junction contained 6 bases not matched to a gene. The germline V gene encodes CDR1 SNHLY and CDR2 FYNNEI. The CDR3 totals 14 residues. The CDR3 sequence: CASSREGPSYEQYF. The DNA for the CDR3 is TGTGCCAGCTCGCGGGAGGGCCCGTCCTACGAGCAGTACTTC.

V is TRBV20-1 and J is TRBJ2-5, with unresolved D. The CDR3 runs 11 residues. Deletions cut 4 bases from V and 5 bases from J, with 8 bases between. CDR1 DFQATT and CDR2 SNEGSKA come from the germline V gene (reference sequence). CDR3 nucleotide sequence: TGCAGTGCTAACATTGAGGAGACCCAGTACTTC. This translates into CSANIEETQYF.

This clone was counted a single time. V is TRBV4-2 and J is TRBJ2-5; TRBD2 agrees at 8 bases. Germline assignment: CDR1 LGHNA and CDR2 YNFKEQ. V trimming: 1 base; J trimming: 5 bases; junction bases outside the gene matches: 6. The CDR3 loop spans 15 amino acids. The CDR3 DNA follows: TGTGCCAGCAGCCAAGGGCAGCGGGAGCTTGAGACCCAGTACTTC. This sequence encodes CASSQGQRELETQYF.

J is TRBJ2-4 and V is TRBV6-4; D is uncertain. Trimming removed 6 bases at V and 8 bases at J, with 20 bases between. CDR1 and CDR2 from the germline V gene are MRHNA and SNTAGT. CDR3 length equals 15 residues. CDR3 sequence: CASRFPRMAADIQYF. CDR3 sequence (DNA): TGTGCCAGCAGATTCCCGAGGATGGCAGCAGACATTCAGTACTTC.

V and J are TRBV18 and TRBJ2-7; D is unclear. The CDR3 is 12 residues long. Between the trimmed V and J ends, which lost 3 bases and 6 bases, there was a span of 9 bases. Germline V gene data show CDR1 as KGHSH and CDR2 as LQKENI. CDR3 nucleotides: TGTGCCAGCTCACCTGTGTCTGGCGAGCAGTACTTC. Translation: CASSPVSGEQYF. Combining the CDR3 with reference TRBV18 and TRBJ2-7 gives the whole variable domain NAGVMQNPRHLVRRRGQEARLRCSPMKGHSHVYWYRQLPEEGLKFMVYLQKENIIDESGMPKERFSAEFPKEGPSILRIQQVVRGDSAAYFCASSPVSGEQYFGPGTRLTVT.